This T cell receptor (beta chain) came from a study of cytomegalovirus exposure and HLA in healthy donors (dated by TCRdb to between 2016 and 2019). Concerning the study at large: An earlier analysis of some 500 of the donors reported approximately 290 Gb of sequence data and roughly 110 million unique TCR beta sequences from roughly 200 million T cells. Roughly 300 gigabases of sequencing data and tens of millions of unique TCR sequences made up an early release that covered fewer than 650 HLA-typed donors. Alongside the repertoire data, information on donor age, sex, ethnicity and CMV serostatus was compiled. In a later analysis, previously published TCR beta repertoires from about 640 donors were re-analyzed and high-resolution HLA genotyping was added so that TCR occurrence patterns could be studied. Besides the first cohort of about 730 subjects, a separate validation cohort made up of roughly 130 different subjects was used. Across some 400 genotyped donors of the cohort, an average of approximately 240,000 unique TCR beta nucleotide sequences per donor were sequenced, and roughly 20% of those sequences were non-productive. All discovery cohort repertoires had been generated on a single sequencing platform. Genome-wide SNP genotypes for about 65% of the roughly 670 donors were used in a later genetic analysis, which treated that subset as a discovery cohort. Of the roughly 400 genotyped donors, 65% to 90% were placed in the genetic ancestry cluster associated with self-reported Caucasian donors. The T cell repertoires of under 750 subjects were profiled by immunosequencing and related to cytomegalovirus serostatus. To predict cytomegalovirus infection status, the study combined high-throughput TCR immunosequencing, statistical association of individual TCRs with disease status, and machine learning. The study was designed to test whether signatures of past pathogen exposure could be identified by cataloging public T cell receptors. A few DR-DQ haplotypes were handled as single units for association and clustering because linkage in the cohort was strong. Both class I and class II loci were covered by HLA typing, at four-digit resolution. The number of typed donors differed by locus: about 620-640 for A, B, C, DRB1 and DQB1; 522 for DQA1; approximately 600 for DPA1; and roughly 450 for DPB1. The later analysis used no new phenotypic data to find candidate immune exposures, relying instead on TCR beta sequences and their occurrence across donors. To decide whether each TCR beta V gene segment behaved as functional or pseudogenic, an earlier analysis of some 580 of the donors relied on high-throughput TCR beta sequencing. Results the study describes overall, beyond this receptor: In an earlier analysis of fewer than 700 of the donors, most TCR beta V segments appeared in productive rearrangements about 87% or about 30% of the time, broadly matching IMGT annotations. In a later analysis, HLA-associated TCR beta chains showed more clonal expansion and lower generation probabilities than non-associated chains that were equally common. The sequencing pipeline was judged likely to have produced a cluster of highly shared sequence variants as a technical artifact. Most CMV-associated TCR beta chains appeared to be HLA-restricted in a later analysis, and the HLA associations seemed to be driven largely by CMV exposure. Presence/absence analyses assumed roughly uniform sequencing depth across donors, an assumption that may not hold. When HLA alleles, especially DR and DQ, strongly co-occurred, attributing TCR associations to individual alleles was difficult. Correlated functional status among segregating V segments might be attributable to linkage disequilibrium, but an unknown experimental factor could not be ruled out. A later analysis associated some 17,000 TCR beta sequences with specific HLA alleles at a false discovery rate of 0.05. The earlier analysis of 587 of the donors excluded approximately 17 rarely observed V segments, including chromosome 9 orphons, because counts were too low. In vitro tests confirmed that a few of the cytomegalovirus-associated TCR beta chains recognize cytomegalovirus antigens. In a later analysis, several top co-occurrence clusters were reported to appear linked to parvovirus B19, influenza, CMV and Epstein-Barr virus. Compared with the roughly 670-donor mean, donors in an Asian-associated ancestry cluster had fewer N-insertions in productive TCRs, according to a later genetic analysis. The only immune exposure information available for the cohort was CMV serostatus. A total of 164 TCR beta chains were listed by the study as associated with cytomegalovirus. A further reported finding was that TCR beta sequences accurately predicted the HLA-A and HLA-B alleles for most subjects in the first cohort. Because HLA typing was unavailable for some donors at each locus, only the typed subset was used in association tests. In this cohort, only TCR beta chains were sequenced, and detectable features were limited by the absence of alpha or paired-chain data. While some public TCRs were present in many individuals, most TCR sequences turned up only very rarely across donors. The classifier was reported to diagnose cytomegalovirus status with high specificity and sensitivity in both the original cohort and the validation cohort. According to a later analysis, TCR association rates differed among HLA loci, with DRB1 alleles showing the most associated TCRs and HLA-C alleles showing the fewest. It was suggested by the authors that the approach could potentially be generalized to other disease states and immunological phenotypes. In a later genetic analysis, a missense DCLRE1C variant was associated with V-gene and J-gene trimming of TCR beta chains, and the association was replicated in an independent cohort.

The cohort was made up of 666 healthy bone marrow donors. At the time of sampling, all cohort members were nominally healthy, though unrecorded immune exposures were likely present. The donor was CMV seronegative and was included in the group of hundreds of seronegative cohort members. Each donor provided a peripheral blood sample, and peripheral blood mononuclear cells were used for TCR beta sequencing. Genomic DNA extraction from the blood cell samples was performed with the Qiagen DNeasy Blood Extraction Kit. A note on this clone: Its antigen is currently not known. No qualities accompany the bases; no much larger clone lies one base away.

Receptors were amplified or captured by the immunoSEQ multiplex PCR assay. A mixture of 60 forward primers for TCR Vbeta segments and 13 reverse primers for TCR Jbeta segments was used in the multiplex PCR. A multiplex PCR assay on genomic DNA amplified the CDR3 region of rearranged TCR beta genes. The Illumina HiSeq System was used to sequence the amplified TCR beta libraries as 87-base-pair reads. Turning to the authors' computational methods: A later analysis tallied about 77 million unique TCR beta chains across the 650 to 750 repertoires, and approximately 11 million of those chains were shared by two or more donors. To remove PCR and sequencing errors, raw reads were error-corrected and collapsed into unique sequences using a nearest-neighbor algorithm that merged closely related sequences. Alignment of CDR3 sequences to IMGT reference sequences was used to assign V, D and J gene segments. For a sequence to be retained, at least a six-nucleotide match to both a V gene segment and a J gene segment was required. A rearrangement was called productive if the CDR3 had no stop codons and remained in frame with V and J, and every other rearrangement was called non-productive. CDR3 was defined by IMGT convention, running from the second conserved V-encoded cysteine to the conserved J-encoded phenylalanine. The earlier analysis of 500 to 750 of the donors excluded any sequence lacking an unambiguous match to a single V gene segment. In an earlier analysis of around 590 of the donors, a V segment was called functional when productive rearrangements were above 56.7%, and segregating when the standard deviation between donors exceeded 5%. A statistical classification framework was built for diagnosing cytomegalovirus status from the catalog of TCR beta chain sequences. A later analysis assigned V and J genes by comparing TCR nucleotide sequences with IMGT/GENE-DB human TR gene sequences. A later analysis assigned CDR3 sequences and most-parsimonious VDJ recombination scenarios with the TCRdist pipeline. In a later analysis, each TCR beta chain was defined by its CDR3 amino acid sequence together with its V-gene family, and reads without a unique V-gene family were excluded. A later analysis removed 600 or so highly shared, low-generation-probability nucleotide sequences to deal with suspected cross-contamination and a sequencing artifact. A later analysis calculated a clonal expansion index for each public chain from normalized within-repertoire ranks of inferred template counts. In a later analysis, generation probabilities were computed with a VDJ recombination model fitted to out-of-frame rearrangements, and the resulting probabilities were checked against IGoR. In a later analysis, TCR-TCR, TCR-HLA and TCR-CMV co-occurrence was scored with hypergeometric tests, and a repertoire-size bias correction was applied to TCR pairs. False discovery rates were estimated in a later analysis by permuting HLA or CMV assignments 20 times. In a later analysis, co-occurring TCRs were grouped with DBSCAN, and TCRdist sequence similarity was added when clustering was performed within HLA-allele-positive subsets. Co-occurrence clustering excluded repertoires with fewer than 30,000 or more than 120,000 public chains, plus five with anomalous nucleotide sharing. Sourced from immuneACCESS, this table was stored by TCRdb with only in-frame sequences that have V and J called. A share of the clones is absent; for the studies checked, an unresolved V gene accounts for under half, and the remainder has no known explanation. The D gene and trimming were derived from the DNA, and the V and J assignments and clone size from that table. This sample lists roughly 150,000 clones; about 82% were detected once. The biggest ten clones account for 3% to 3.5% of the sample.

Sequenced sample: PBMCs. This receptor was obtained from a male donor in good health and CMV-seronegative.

This receptor carries the CDR3 CASSPLNTGELFF. The nucleotides are TGTGCCAGCTCACCCCTAAACACCGGGGAGCTGTTTTTT. The sequence is built from TRBV18 and TRBJ2-2; the D gene identity is not certain. There are 13 amino acids in the CDR3, from cysteine to phenylalanine inclusive. Only the CDR3 DNA is retained, 39 bases long and in frame from the first base. Per the germline V gene, KGHSH is the CDR1 and LQKENI is the CDR2. V drops 3 bases and J drops 2 bases, leaving 4 bases in between.